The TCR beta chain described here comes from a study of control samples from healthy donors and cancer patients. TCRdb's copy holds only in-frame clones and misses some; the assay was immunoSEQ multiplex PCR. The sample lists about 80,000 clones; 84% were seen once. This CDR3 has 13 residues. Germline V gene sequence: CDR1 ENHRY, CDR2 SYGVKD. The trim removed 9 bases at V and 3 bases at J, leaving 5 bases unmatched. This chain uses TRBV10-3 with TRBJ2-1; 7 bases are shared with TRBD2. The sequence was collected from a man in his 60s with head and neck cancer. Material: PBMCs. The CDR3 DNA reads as TGTGCCATGTCTACTAGCGACTACAATGAGCAGTTCTTC. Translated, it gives CAMSTSDYNEQFF.